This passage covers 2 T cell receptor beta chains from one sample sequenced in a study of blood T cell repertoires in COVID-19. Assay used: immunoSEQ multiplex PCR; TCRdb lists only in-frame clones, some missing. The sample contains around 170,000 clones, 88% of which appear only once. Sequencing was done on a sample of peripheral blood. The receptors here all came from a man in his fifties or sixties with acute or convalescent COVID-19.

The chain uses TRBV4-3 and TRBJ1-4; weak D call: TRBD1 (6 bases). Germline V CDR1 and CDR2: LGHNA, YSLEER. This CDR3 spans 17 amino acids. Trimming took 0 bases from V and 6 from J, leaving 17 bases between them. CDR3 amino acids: CASSQDREGGDDEKLFF. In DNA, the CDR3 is TGCGCCAGCAGCCAAGATCGAGAAGGGGGAGATGATGAAAAACTGTTTTTT.

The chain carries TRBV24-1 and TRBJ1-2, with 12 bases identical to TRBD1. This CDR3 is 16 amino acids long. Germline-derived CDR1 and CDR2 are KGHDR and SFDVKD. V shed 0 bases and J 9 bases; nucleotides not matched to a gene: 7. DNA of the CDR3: TGTGCCACCAGTGATTTGGGGGACAGGGGGCAGTTTAGCTACACCTTC. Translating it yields CATSDLGDRGQFSYTF.